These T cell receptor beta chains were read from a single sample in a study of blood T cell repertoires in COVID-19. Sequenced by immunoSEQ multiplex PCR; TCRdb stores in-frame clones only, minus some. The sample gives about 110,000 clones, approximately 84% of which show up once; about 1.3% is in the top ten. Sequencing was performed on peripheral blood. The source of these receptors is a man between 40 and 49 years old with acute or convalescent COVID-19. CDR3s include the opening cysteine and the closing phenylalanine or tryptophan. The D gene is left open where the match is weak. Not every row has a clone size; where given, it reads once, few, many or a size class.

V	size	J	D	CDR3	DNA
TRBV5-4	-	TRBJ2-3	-	CASSLPQDTQYF	TGTGCCAGCAGCTTGCCCCAAGATACGCAGTATTTT
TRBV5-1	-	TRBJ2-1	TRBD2	CASQLAGPYNEQFF	TGCGCCAGCCAACTAGCGGGACCCTACAATGAGCAGTTCTTC
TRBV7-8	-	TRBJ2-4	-	CASSPDATIQYF	TGTGCCAGCAGCCCTGACGCGACTATTCAGTACTTC
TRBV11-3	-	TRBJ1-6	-	CASSLGVNSPLHF	TGTGCCAGCAGCTTAGGAGTTAATTCACCCCTCCACTTT
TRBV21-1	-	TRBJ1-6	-	CASSKATPDRVGNSPLHF	TGTGCCAGCAGCAAAGCAACCCCAGACAGGGTAGGGAATTCACCCCTCCACTTT
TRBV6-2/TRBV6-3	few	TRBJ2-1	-	CASSYSGLTSNEQFF	TGTGCCAGCAGTTACTCGGGGCTAACCTCCAATGAGCAGTTCTTC
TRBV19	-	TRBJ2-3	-	CASSSGAVVTDTQYF	TGTGCCAGTAGTTCGGGAGCAGTCGTCACAGATACGCAGTATTTT
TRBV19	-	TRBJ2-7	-	CASSLQRGIGEQYF	TGTGCCAGTAGTCTGCAACGGGGGATCGGCGAGCAGTACTTC
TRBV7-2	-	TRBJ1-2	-	CASSLLVGEVNYGYTF	TGTGCCAGCAGCTTATTAGTAGGCGAGGTTAACTATGGCTACACCTTC
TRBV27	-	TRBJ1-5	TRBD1	CASSFNRGVQPQHF	TGTGCCAGCAGTTTTAACAGGGGGGTGCAGCCCCAGCATTTT
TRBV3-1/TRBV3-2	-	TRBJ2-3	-	CASSQDHEGPQYF	TGTGCCAGCAGCCAAGATCACGAGGGTCCGCAGTATTTT
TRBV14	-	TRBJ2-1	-	CASSQDLRPANEQFF	TGTGCCAGCAGCCAAGACTTGAGGCCAGCCAATGAGCAGTTCTTC
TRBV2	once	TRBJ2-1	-	CASSGPLGKGVSEQFF	TGTGCCAGCAGTGGCCCCCTGGGGAAAGGGGTATCTGAGCAGTTCTTC
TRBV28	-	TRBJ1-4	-	CASSLGGVTEKLFF	TGTGCCAGCAGTTTAGGAGGGGTGACTGAAAAACTGTTTTTT
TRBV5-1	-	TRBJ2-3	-	CASTHDGVGTDTQYF	TGCGCCAGCACCCACGACGGAGTTGGAACAGATACGCAGTATTTT
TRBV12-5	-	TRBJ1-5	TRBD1	CASAPGQGNQPQHF	TGTGCTAGTGCCCCGGGACAGGGGAATCAGCCCCAGCATTTT
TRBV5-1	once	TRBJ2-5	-	CASSPQGGRPGETQYF	TGCGCCAGCAGCCCCCAGGGGGGACGTCCGGGGGAGACCCAGTACTTC
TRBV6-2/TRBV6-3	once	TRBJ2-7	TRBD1	CASSYWDRGSAEQYF	TGTGCCAGCAGTTACTGGGACAGGGGAAGCGCCGAGCAGTACTTC
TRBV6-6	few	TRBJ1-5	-	CASSPDTRGNQPQHF	TGTGCCAGCAGTCCGGACACGCGTGGCAATCAGCCCCAGCATTTT
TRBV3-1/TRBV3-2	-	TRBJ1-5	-	CASSPSPRSNQPQHF	TGTGCCAGCAGCCCCTCTCCCCGTAGCAATCAGCCCCAGCATTTT
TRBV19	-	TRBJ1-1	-	CASTGGYSNTEAFF	TGTGCCAGTACCGGCGGGTATTCGAACACTGAAGCTTTCTTT
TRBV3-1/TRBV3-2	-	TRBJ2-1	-	CASSQPGSGLQDEQFF	TGTGCCAGCAGCCAGCCCGGTAGCGGTCTACAGGATGAGCAGTTCTTC
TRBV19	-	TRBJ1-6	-	CASTDNRYSPLHF	TGTGCCAGTACGGACAACAGGTATTCACCCCTCCACTTT
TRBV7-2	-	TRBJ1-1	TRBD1	CASSLVPQGAGTEAFF	TGTGCCAGCAGCTTAGTCCCACAGGGGGCAGGTACTGAAGCTTTCTTT
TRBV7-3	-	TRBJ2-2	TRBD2	CASSLTASGTGGELFF	TGTGCCAGCAGCTTAACGGCTAGCGGGACTGGCGGGGAGCTGTTTTTT
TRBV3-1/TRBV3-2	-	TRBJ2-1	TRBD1	CASSSPGTGANNEQFF	TGTGCCAGCAGCTCCCCCGGGACAGGGGCGAACAATGAGCAGTTCTTC
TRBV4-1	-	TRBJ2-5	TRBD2	CASSRIGAGTTETQYF	TGCGCCAGCAGCCGAATCGGAGCCGGGACTACCGAGACCCAGTACTTC
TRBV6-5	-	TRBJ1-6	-	CASNPPDSPLHF	TGTGCCAGCAACCCGCCGGATTCACCCCTCCACTTT
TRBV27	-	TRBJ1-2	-	CASSYTGNYGYTF	TGTGCCAGCAGTTATACAGGGAACTATGGCTACACCTTC
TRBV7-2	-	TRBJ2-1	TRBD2	CASSLGSGGNNEQFF	TGTGCCAGCAGCTTAGGGTCGGGAGGGAACAATGAGCAGTTCTTC
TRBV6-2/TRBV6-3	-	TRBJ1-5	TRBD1	CASSPGQDYSNQPQHF	TGTGCCAGCAGTCCAGGACAGGACTATAGCAATCAGCCCCAGCATTTT
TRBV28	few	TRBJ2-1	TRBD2	CASSPGTSGVEQFF	TGTGCCAGCAGTCCCGGGACTAGCGGGGTTGAGCAGTTCTTC
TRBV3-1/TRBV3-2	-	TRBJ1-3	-	CASSHEGGARGNTIYF	TGTGCCAGCAGCCATGAGGGGGGGGCGCGGGGAAACACCATATATTTT
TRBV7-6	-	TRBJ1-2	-	CASSAGQNYGYTF	TGTGCCAGCAGCGCCGGACAGAACTATGGCTACACCTTC
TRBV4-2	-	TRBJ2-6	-	CASSQDRGSGANVLTF	TGTGCCAGCAGCCAAGATCGAGGCTCTGGGGCCAACGTCCTGACTTTC
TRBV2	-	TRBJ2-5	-	CASSEAGVRETQYF	TGTGCCAGCAGTGAAGCAGGGGTGCGGGAGACCCAGTACTTC
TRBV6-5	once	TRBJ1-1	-	CASNVRNTEAFF	TGTGCCAGCAATGTCAGGAACACTGAAGCTTTCTTT
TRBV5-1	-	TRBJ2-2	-	CASSLGQTPGELFF	TGCGCCAGCAGCTTGGGACAGACCCCCGGGGAGCTGTTTTTT
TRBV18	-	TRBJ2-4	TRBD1	CASSPGQGVLAKNIQYF	TGTGCCAGCTCACCTGGGCAGGGGGTCCTAGCCAAAAACATTCAGTACTTC
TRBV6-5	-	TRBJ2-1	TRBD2	CASYWRLADEQFF	TGTGCCAGCTATTGGAGACTAGCGGATGAGCAGTTCTTC
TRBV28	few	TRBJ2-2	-	CASSLNGRNTGELFF	TGTGCCAGCAGCCTCAACGGGAGGAACACCGGGGAGCTGTTTTTT
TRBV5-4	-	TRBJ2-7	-	CASSPGSLSSYEQYF	TGTGCCAGCAGCCCAGGGTCCCTATCCTCCTACGAGCAGTACTTC
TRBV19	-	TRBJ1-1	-	CASSGRPATEAFF	TGTGCCAGTAGCGGCAGGCCGGCCACTGAAGCTTTCTTT
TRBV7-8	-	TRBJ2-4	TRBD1	CASSPSTGGGIAKNIQYF	TGTGCCAGCAGCCCTTCGACAGGGGGCGGAATAGCCAAAAACATTCAGTACTTC
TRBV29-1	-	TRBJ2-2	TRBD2	CSVATSGQTGELFF	TGCAGCGTTGCGACTAGCGGACAGACCGGGGAGCTGTTTTTT
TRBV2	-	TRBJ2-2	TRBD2	CASSKRPAGTSGRGTGELFF	TGTGCCAGCAGTAAACGGCCAGCCGGGACTAGCGGGAGGGGCACCGGGGAGCTGTTTTTT
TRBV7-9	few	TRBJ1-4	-	CASSLVQGLSEKLFF	TGTGCCAGCAGCTTAGTCCAGGGGTTGAGTGAAAAACTGTTTTTT
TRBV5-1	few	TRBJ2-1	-	CASSLIPARGEQFF	TGCGCCAGCAGCTTGATCCCCGCAAGGGGTGAGCAGTTCTTC
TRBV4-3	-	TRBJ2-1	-	CASSQDAGSSYNEQFF	TGCGCCAGCAGCCAAGACGCGGGGAGCTCCTACAATGAGCAGTTCTTC
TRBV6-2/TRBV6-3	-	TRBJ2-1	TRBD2	CASSPGSTGSGGHYNEQFF	TGTGCCAGCAGCCCTGGGTCGACTGGTAGCGGGGGCCACTACAATGAGCAGTTCTTC
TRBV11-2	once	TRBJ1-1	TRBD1	CASSPNRDRARGAFF	TGTGCCAGCAGCCCAAACCGGGACAGGGCGCGGGGGGCTTTCTTT
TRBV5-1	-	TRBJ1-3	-	CASSLGGQDTIYF	TGCGCCAGCAGCTTGGGGGGGCAGGACACCATATATTTT
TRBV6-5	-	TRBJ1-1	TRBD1	CASSPTGVTEAFF	TGTGCCAGCAGTCCAACAGGGGTCACTGAAGCTTTCTTT
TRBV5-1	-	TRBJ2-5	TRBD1	CASSLDKQGAKTQYF	TGCGCCAGCAGCTTGGACAAACAGGGGGCAAAGACCCAGTACTTC